The 20 T cell receptor beta chains below all came from one sample that was sequenced in a study of a mutant IDH1 vaccine in newly diagnosed glioma. Time point here: week 35, safety follow-up. Topical imiquimod accompanied each vaccine dose, which consisted of 300 ug of mutant IDH1 20-mer peptide. No antigen has been identified for these receptors. The method was immunoSEQ multiplex PCR; TCRdb's version includes in-frame clones alone and lacks a portion of them. The table has around 26,000 clones, around four fifths seen once. The sequences come from PBMCs, collected from a glioma patient whose treatment included an IDH1 peptide vaccine. The receptors here all came from a young man with glioma.

Here the CDR3 DNA reads TGTGCCTGGAGCATTCTAGCGGGAGAACACTACAATGAGCAGTTCTTC. Its protein product is CAWSILAGEHYNEQFF. V is TRBV30 and J is TRBJ2-1; 10 bases match TRBD2. Germline CDR1 is GTSNPN and CDR2 is SVGIG (reference sequence). With V trimmed by 3 bases and J by 3 bases, 8 bases remained unmatched. The CDR3 has 16 residues. Together with reference TRBV30 and TRBJ2-1, the CDR3 gives the full variable domain: SQTIHQWPATLVQPVGSPLSLECTVEGTSNPNLYWYRQAAGRGLQLLFYSVGIGQISSEVPQNLSASRPQDRQFILSSKKLLLSDSGFYLCAWSILAGEHYNEQFFGPGTRLTVL.

This clone was seen a single time. The chain carries TRBV7-9 and TRBJ2-7; either TRBD1 or TRBD2 may supply D (5 bases each). Germline V gene lookup returns CDR1 SEHNR and CDR2 FQNEAQ (reference sequence). This CDR3 is 14 amino acids long. Trimming took 0 bases from V and 0 from J, leaving 6 bases between them. The DNA for the CDR3 is TGTGCCAGCAGCTTAGCGGGGACCTCCTACGAGCAGTACTTC. It translates to CASSLAGTSYEQYF.

This clone is classed as medium-sized (0.01 to 0.1%). The V and J genes are TRBV18 and TRBJ1-6, with TRBD1 as a possible D gene (5 bases). Germline CDR1 KGHSH, CDR2 LQKENI. V shed 3 bases and J shed 7 bases, with 10 bases lying between them. CDR3 length: 14 residues. The DNA of the CDR3 is TGTGCCAGCTCACCGCTTGACAGCAATTCACCCCTCCACTTT. Translation gives CASSPLDSNSPLHF. Filled out from reference TRBV18 and TRBJ1-6, the complete variable domain reads NAGVMQNPRHLVRRRGQEARLRCSPMKGHSHVYWYRQLPEEGLKFMVYLQKENIIDESGMPKERFSAEFPKEGPSILRIQQVVRGDSAAYFCASSPLDSNSPLHFGNGTRLTVT.

This clone has a handful of counts. V and J are TRBV4-1 and TRBJ1-5; a possible D gene is TRBD1 (5 bases). V was clipped by 0 bases and J by 7 bases, with 10 bases between them. Per the germline V gene, CDR1 is MGHRA and CDR2 is YSYEKL. The CDR3 loop spans 14 amino acids. DNA for the CDR3: TGCGCCAGCAGCCAAGATTTGGGGCTACAGCCCCAGCATTTT. It is translated as CASSQDLGLQPQHF.

The genes are TRBV29-1 and TRBJ2-7; maybe TRBD2 (7 bases). The CDR3 is 14 residues long. V was shortened by 4 bases and J by 3 bases, with 16 bases between the two germline ends. The germline CDR1 and CDR2 sequences are SQVTM and ANQGSEA. The CDR3 loop is CSVGGPRGSYEQYF. As DNA, the CDR3 is TGCAGCGTTGGGGGGCCCCGCGGGAGCTACGAGCAGTACTTC.

The rearrangement joins TRBV7-9 to TRBJ1-1; D gene uncertain. This CDR3 has 16 residues. CDR1 is SEHNR, CDR2 FQNEAQ, per germline (reference sequence). V was shortened by 5 bases and J by 0 bases, with 16 bases between the two germline ends. CDR3 sequence: CASSPEVQSMNTEAFF. CDR3 DNA sequence: TGTGCCAGCAGCCCAGAAGTGCAGTCAATGAACACTGAAGCTTTCTTT.

The CDR3 is CASSQAQGPGEKLFF. The CDR3 coding sequence is TGCGCCAGCAGCCAGGCACAGGGGCCTGGGGAAAAACTGTTTTTT. V gene TRBV4-3 combines with J gene TRBJ1-4; 7 positions match TRBD1. The trim removed 3 bases at V and 8 bases at J, leaving 9 bases unmatched. From germline, CDR1 is LGHNA and CDR2 YSLEER. There are 15 residues in the CDR3.

The chain employs TRBV5-1 and TRBJ2-3, with 9 bases aligning to TRBD2. J gave up 1 base and V 1 base, and 1 base lay outside the gene matches. Germline V gene lookup returns CDR1 SGHRS and CDR2 YFSETQ. This CDR3 has 15 amino acids. The CDR3 DNA reads as TGCGCCAGCAGCTTGCCTAGCGGGGGCACAGATACGCAGTATTTT. Translation: CASSLPSGGTDTQYF.

The count of this clone is one. The V gene is TRBV30, the J gene TRBJ1-5; 7 nucleotides match TRBD1. V lost 0 bases to trimming and J lost 4 bases; unmatched junction nucleotides: 6. Germline CDR1 reads GTSNPN; CDR2 reads SVGIG (reference sequence). The CDR3 loop spans 15 amino acids. The CDR3 spells CAWSVRDRDNQPQHF. The CDR3, as DNA: TGTGCCTGGAGTGTAAGGGACAGAGATAATCAGCCCCAGCATTTT.

The chain recombines TRBV7-2 with TRBJ1-5, with TRBD1 matching 8 bases. This CDR3 spans 16 amino acids. The ends lost 5 bases at V and 1 base at J; junction bases unmatched: 7. The germline V gene encodes CDR1 SGHTA and CDR2 FQGNSA. This CDR3 is CASSLDQGASNQPQHF. CDR3 DNA sequence: TGTGCCAGCAGCCTAGATCAGGGGGCAAGCAATCAGCCCCAGCATTTT.

The genes are TRBV7-8 and TRBJ1-2; 7 bases are shared with TRBD1. V lost 2 bases, J lost 2 bases, and 11 bases stayed unmatched. CDR3 size: 17 residues. Germline V gives CDR1 SGHVS, CDR2 FQNEAQ. Here the CDR3 reads CASSLRPDRVFNYGYTF. The CDR3 region has the DNA TGTGCCAGCAGCTTAAGGCCCGACAGGGTGTTCAACTATGGCTACACCTTC.

This chain links TRBV7-6 with TRBJ2-6; D is ambiguous. This CDR3 is built from 15 residues. From germline, CDR1 is SGHVS and CDR2 FNYEAQ. Deletions cut 0 bases from V and 0 bases from J, with 3 bases between. The chain's CDR3 is CASSLASSGANVLTF. In DNA, the CDR3 is TGTGCCAGCAGCTTAGCATCCTCTGGGGCCAACGTCCTGACTTTC.

This chain connects TRBV27 to TRBJ1-4; a weak D match, TRBD1 (5 bases). Germline V CDR1 and CDR2: MNHEY, SMNVEV (reference sequence). The CDR3 loop spans 14 amino acids. Deletions cut 4 bases from V and 14 bases from J, with 20 bases between. The CDR3 DNA is TGTGCCAGCAGTTCCCCGGTCCGGGGCTCAAACCTGTTTTTT. Translation: CASSSPVRGSNLFF. The complete variable domain, with remaining parts taken from reference TRBV27 and TRBJ1-4, reads EAQVTQNPRYLITVTGKKLTVTCSQNMNHEYMSWYRQDPGLGLRQIYYSMNVEVTDKGDVPEGYKVSRKEKRNFPLILESPSPNQTSLYFCASSSPVRGSNLFFGSGTQLSVL.

The V gene is TRBV7-8, the J gene TRBJ2-6; D may correspond to TRBD1 or TRBD2 (6 bases each). V lost 5 bases to trimming and J lost 10 bases, with 18 bases between them. Germline loops: CDR1 SGHVS, CDR2 FQNEAQ. The CDR3 loop spans 15 amino acids. For the CDR3, the DNA is TGTGCCAGCAGCGTTGACGGGGGACACCGAAACGTCCTGACTTTC. This codes for CASSVDGGHRNVLTF.

The chain uses TRBV7-9 and TRBJ1-6, with a possible D match to TRBD1 (6 bases). V lost 3 bases and J lost 8, with 14 bases in between. The CDR3 totals 15 residues. Germline loops: CDR1 SEHNR, CDR2 FQNEAQ (reference sequence). CDR3 bases: TGTGCCAGCAGCTTTGCAAGTCAGGGGTATTCACCCCTCCACTTT. Encoded protein: CASSFASQGYSPLHF. The full variable domain, with the rest looked up from reference TRBV7-9 and TRBJ1-6, is DTGVSQNPRHKITKRGQNVTFRCDPISEHNRLYWYRQTLGQGPEFLTYFQNEAQLEKSRLLSDRFSAERPKGSFSTLEIQRTEQGDSAMYLCASSFASQGYSPLHFGNGTRLTVT.

This chain joins TRBV13 and TRBJ2-2; TRBD1 matches 7 bases. Germline values: CDR1 PRHDT, CDR2 FYEKMQ (reference sequence). The CDR3 is made up of 17 amino acids. V was clipped by 5 bases and J by 3 bases; unmatched bases: 12. The CDR3 DNA follows: TGTGCCAGCAGCGCCCGGAGACAGGGATCGGACACCGGGGAGCTGTTTTTT. This codes for CASSARRQGSDTGELFF.

V is TRBV18 and J is TRBJ2-2, with 9 bases that match TRBD2. In germline, CDR1 is KGHSH, CDR2 LQKENI. The CDR3 is made up of 15 amino acids. V shed 3 bases, J shed 6 bases, and the junction held 5 bases outside the gene matches. CDR3 in amino acids: CASSPSGSIAGELFF. The CDR3 DNA reads as TGTGCCAGCTCACCTAGCGGGAGTATAGCCGGGGAGCTGTTTTTT.

The chain has TRBV7-2 and TRBJ2-2; TRBD2 matches at 13 bases. Germline values: CDR1 SGHTA, CDR2 FQGNSA. Trimming removed 5 bases from V and 4 bases from J; junction bases left unmatched: 4. This CDR3 is 16 amino acids long. The CDR3 reads CASSGWTSGGTGELFF. CDR3 DNA sequence: TGTGCCAGCAGCGGATGGACTAGCGGGGGCACCGGGGAGCTGTTTTTT.

This chain links TRBV9 with TRBJ2-3; 12 bases align to TRBD2. Looked up from germline, CDR1 is SGDLS and CDR2 is YYNGEE. This CDR3 comprises 16 residues. V shed 5 bases and J 0 bases; nucleotides not matched to a gene: 4. The CDR3 spells CASSLTSGRSTDTQYF. In DNA, the CDR3 is TGTGCCAGCAGTCTTACTAGCGGGAGGAGCACAGATACGCAGTATTTT. Variable domain in full (rest from reference TRBV9 and TRBJ2-3): DSGVTQTPKHLITATGQRVTLRCSPRSGDLSVYWYQQSLDQGLQFLIQYYNGEERAKGNILERFSAQQFPDLHSELNLSSLELGDSALYFCASSLTSGRSTDTQYFGPGTRLTVL.

This clone was seen only a few times. The CDR3 DNA reads as TGCGCCAGCAGTCCCGGGGGCAATCAGCCCCAGCATTTT. Translation gives CASSPGGNQPQHF. The rearrangement links TRBV10-1 to TRBJ1-5; D unclear. V lost 5 bases to trimming and J lost 2 bases, with 7 bases between them. Germline V gives CDR1 WNHNN, CDR2 SYGVQD (reference sequence). The CDR3 runs 13 residues.